Sequencing of this TCR beta chain was carried out in a study of blood T cell repertoires in COVID-19. Germline CDR1 reads SGHNT; CDR2 reads YYREEE (reference sequence). Losses at the gene ends were 3 bases for V and 2 bases for J; bases not matched to a gene: 4. The CDR3 totals 15 residues. Libraries were prepared by immunoSEQ multiplex PCR; TCRdb keeps only in-frame clonotypes and omits some of them. The sample yields around 440,000 clones, about nine tenths seen once. The sequenced sample was peripheral blood. The sequence came from a woman aged 50 to 60 with COVID-19, enrolled during active disease. The chain joins TRBV5-4 to TRBJ2-1; 8 bases agree with TRBD1. Here the CDR3 reads CASSYDRGTYNEQFF. The DNA of the CDR3 is TGTGCCAGCAGCTACGACAGGGGAACCTACAATGAGCAGTTCTTC.